This T cell receptor (beta chain) comes out of a study of cytomegalovirus exposure and HLA in healthy donors (dated by TCRdb to about 2017). With regard to the full study: An earlier analysis of around 600 of the donors reported approximately 290 Gb of sequence data and 120 million or so unique TCR beta sequences from about 179 million T cells. An early release that covered 640 HLA-typed donors contained around 300 gigabases of sequencing data and tens of millions of unique TCR sequences. Of the roughly 390 genotyped donors, around 81% fell in the genetic ancestry cluster associated with self-reported Caucasian donors. The study was designed to test whether signatures of past pathogen exposure could be identified by cataloging public T cell receptors. The T cell repertoires of some 670 subjects were profiled by immunosequencing and related to cytomegalovirus serostatus. In addition to the first cohort of 666 subjects, a separate validation cohort of 130 or so different subjects was used. To predict cytomegalovirus infection status, the study brought together high-throughput TCR immunosequencing, statistical association of individual TCRs with disease status, and machine learning. In a later analysis, previously published TCR beta repertoires from about 670 donors were re-analyzed and high-resolution HLA genotyping was added so that TCR occurrence patterns could be studied. The later analysis used no new phenotypic data to find candidate immune exposures, relying instead on TCR beta sequences and their occurrence across donors. In an earlier analysis of 550 to 700 of the donors, high-throughput TCR beta sequencing was used to judge whether each TCR beta V gene segment behaved as functional or pseudogenic. Donor age, sex, ethnicity and CMV serostatus were compiled alongside the repertoire data. A later genetic analysis took genome-wide SNP genotypes for 398 of the 666 donors and used that subset as a discovery cohort. All discovery cohort repertoires had been generated on a single sequencing platform. HLA typing covered class I and class II loci at four-digit resolution. The number of donors typed differed by locus, with about 629-630 for A, B, C, DRB1 and DQB1, over 500 for DQA1, nearly 610 for DPA1, and around 430 for DPB1. Roughly 5 DR-DQ haplotypes were handled as single units for association and clustering, since linkage in the cohort was strong. On average, around 240,000 unique TCR beta nucleotide sequences were sequenced per donor among 300 to 500 genotyped donors of the cohort, with roughly 19% of those sequences being non-productive.

Comment on this clone: This clone's antigen is unknown. One end of the junction is discordant with germline, which a read error may explain.

The cohort comprised fewer than 750 healthy bone marrow donors. At the time of sampling, every cohort member was nominally healthy, though immune exposures that went unrecorded were likely present. The donor tested CMV seronegative and was one of the 352 seronegative cohort members. A peripheral blood sample was collected from each donor, and TCR beta sequencing was performed on peripheral blood mononuclear cells. The Qiagen DNeasy Blood Extraction Kit was used to extract genomic DNA from the blood cell samples. Library preparation employed the immunoSEQ multiplex PCR assay. A mixture of 60 forward primers for TCR Vbeta segments and 13 reverse primers for TCR Jbeta segments was used in the multiplex PCR. The CDR3 region of rearranged TCR beta genes was amplified from genomic DNA by a multiplex PCR assay. The Illumina HiSeq System was used to sequence the amplified TCR beta libraries as 87-base-pair reads. On the authors' methods: A later analysis tallied tens of millions of unique TCR beta chains across the 600 to 700 repertoires, and some 12 million of those chains were shared by two or more donors. Raw reads were error-corrected and collapsed into unique sequences by a nearest-neighbor algorithm in which closely related sequences were merged to remove PCR and sequencing errors. To assign V, D and J gene segments, CDR3 sequences were aligned to IMGT reference sequences. For a sequence to be retained, a match of at least six nucleotides was required to both a V gene segment and a J gene segment. Rearrangements were classified as productive when the CDR3 lacked stop codons and remained in frame with V and J, and all other rearrangements were classified as non-productive. Following IMGT convention, CDR3 was defined as the stretch from the second conserved V-encoded cysteine up to the conserved J-encoded phenylalanine. Sequences without an unambiguous match to a single V gene segment were excluded from the earlier analysis of 450 to 750 of the donors. An earlier analysis of a few hundred of the donors called V segments functional above 56.7% productive rearrangements and segregating when the between-donor standard deviation exceeded 5%. To diagnose cytomegalovirus status from the catalog of TCR beta chain sequences, a statistical classification framework was built. In a later analysis, V and J genes were assigned by comparing TCR nucleotide sequences against IMGT/GENE-DB human TR gene sequences. Using the TCRdist pipeline, a later analysis assigned CDR3 sequences along with most-parsimonious VDJ recombination scenarios. In a later analysis, each TCR beta chain was defined by its CDR3 amino acid sequence together with its V-gene family, and reads lacking a unique V-gene family were excluded. A later analysis removed 500 to 600 highly shared, low-generation-probability nucleotide sequences to deal with suspected cross-contamination and a sequencing artifact. In a later analysis, a clonal expansion index was calculated for each public chain from normalized within-repertoire ranks of inferred template counts. Generation probabilities in a later analysis came from a VDJ recombination model fitted to out-of-frame rearrangements, and those results were checked against IGoR. In a later analysis, TCR-TCR, TCR-HLA and TCR-CMV co-occurrence was scored with hypergeometric tests, and a repertoire-size bias correction was applied to TCR pairs. False discovery rates were estimated in a later analysis by permuting HLA or CMV assignments 20 times. In a later analysis, co-occurring TCRs were grouped using DBSCAN, and TCRdist sequence similarity was added for clustering within HLA-allele-positive subsets. For co-occurrence clustering, repertoires with fewer than 30,000 or more than 120,000 public chains were excluded, along with a handful of repertoires with anomalous nucleotide sharing. This is the immuneACCESS table as TCRdb keeps it, with only in-frame sequences that have V and J called. A part of the clones is gone; compared with another copy, unresolved V genes explain less than half, and the rest is unexplained. V and J calls and clone size are as listed in that table; D and trimming were resolved from the DNA. Present in this sample are 100,000 to 150,000 clones, 80% of which were seen just once. In total, the top ten clones hold 1% of the sample.

Study-wide findings and limitations: A further reported finding was that TCR beta sequences accurately predicted the HLA-A and HLA-B alleles for most subjects in the first cohort. When HLA alleles, especially DR and DQ, strongly co-occurred, attributing TCR associations to individual alleles was difficult. An earlier analysis of around 540 of the donors showed that most TCR beta V segments appeared in productive rearrangements either about 87% or about 30% of the time, which broadly matched IMGT annotations. Most CMV-associated TCR beta chains appeared to be HLA-restricted in a later analysis, and the HLA associations seemed to be driven largely by CMV exposure. The classifier was reported to diagnose cytomegalovirus status with high specificity and sensitivity in both the original and validation cohorts. In a later analysis, several top co-occurrence clusters were reported to appear linked to parvovirus B19, influenza, CMV and Epstein-Barr virus. The only immune exposure information available for the cohort was CMV serostatus. In this cohort, only TCR beta chains were sequenced, and detectable features were limited by the absence of alpha or paired-chain data. A few of the identified cytomegalovirus-associated TCR beta chains were confirmed in vitro to be specific for cytomegalovirus antigens. Approximately 18 rarely observed V segments, including chromosome 9 orphons, were excluded from the earlier analysis of 550 to 700 of the donors because counts were too low. In the study, approximately 160 TCR beta chains were listed as associated with cytomegalovirus. Correlated functional status among segregating V segments might reflect linkage disequilibrium, but an unknown experimental factor could not be ruled out. A later analysis found that TCR association rates varied across HLA loci, with DRB1 alleles showing the most associated TCRs and HLA-C alleles the fewest. Most TCR sequences were observed very rarely across donors, whereas some public TCRs were present in many individuals. In a later analysis, HLA-associated TCR beta chains showed more clonal expansion and lower generation probabilities than non-associated chains that were equally common. Compared with the approximately 670-donor mean, donors in an Asian-associated ancestry cluster had fewer N-insertions in productive TCRs, according to a later genetic analysis. Because HLA typing was missing for some donors at each locus, association tests included only the typed subset. Specific HLA alleles were associated with about 17,000 TCR beta sequences at a false discovery rate of 0.05 in a later analysis. The sequencing pipeline was judged likely to have produced a cluster of highly shared sequence variants as a technical artifact. A later genetic analysis associated a missense DCLRE1C variant with V-gene and J-gene trimming of TCR beta chains, and an independent cohort replicated the association. The presence/absence analyses assumed that sequencing depth was roughly uniform across donors, and that assumption may not be true. According to the authors, the approach could potentially be generalized to other disease states and immunological phenotypes.

The sequencing sample was made of PBMCs. The source of this sequence is a man aged 35 to 55 in good health and CMV-seronegative.

The DNA reads as follows: TGTGCCAGTAGCACTAGGGACAGGTATGACTACACCTTC. Protein translation: CASSTRDRYDYTF. Recombination joined TRBV19 with TRBJ1-2; TRBD1 lines up with 8 middle nucleotides. CDR1 is given as LNHDA and CDR2 as SQIVND, both from the germline V gene (reference sequence). The CDR3 runs 13 amino acids, cysteine and phenylalanine included. The retained sequence is limited to the CDR3, 39 bases, with the frame set at the first base.